The next 3 T cell receptor beta chains were all read from a single sample in a study of blood T cell repertoires in COVID-19. The method was immunoSEQ multiplex PCR; TCRdb's version includes in-frame clones alone and lacks a portion of them. The repertoire consists of 170,000 or so clones, with around 86% occurring once and the leading ten covering 0.58%. Material for sequencing was peripheral blood. The receptors originated from a man aged 55 to 70 with COVID-19, enrolled during active disease.

The chain links TRBV4-3 to TRBJ1-5, with 7 bases matching TRBD1. Germline values: CDR1 LGHNA, CDR2 YSLEER. CDR3 length equals 15 residues. Germline trimming cut 4 bases from V and 9 bases from J; bases unmatched to any gene: 12. CDR3 protein: CASSRDSTTQGPQHF. The CDR3 nucleotides read TGCGCCAGCAGCCGGGACAGTACGACCCAAGGGCCCCAGCATTTT.

V gene TRBV2 combines with J gene TRBJ1-5, with 9 bases lining up with TRBD1. V was clipped by 6 bases and J by 6 bases; unmatched bases: 15. Germline lookup yields CDR1 SNHLY and CDR2 FYNNEI. The CDR3 sequence is 17 residues long. The CDR3 is CASREKTGGAGSQPQHF. In nucleotides, the CDR3 is TGTGCCAGCAGAGAGAAAACAGGGGGCGCAGGGTCTCAGCCCCAGCATTTT.

The gene calls are TRBV27 and TRBJ2-7; 9 positions match TRBD2. Trimming took 3 bases from V and 3 from J; bases not matched to a gene: 3. The CDR3 is made up of 14 amino acids. Looked up from germline, CDR1 is MNHEY and CDR2 is SMNVEV (reference sequence). This CDR3 reads CASSFLTSGYEQYF. CDR3 nucleotide sequence: TGTGCCAGCAGTTTTTTGACTAGCGGCTACGAGCAGTACTTC.